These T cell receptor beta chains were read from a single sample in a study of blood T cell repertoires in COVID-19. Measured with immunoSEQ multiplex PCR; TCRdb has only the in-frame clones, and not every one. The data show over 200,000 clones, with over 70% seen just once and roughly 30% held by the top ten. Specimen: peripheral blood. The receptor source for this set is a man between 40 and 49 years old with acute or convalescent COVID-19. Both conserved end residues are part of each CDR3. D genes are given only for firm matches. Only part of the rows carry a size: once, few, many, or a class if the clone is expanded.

cdr3_aa: CASSVGTAPYEQYF; cdr3_nt: TGTGCCAGCAGCGTAGGGACAGCACCCTACGAGCAGTACTTC; v_call: TRBV9; clone_size: .; d_call: .; j_call: TRBJ2-7
cdr3_aa: CASSLDTVTEAFF; cdr3_nt: TGTGCCAGCAGTTTGGACACAGTGACTGAAGCTTTCTTT; v_call: TRBV12-3/TRBV12-4; clone_size: .; d_call: .; j_call: TRBJ1-1
cdr3_aa: CASSEGGINNYGYTF; cdr3_nt: TGTGCCAGCAGTGAAGGCGGAATTAATAACTATGGCTACACCTTC; v_call: TRBV2; clone_size: .; d_call: .; j_call: TRBJ1-2
cdr3_aa: CASMRREGGTQYF; cdr3_nt: TGTGCCAGTATGAGGCGGGAGGGGGGGACCCAGTACTTC; v_call: TRBV19; clone_size: .; d_call: TRBD2; j_call: TRBJ2-5
cdr3_aa: CASSPVRDEKLFF; cdr3_nt: TGTGCCAGCTCACCAGTGCGGGATGAAAAACTGTTTTTT; v_call: TRBV18; clone_size: .; d_call: .; j_call: TRBJ1-4
cdr3_aa: CASSDGAEAFF; cdr3_nt: TGTGCCAGTAGTGACGGGGCTGAAGCTTTCTTT; v_call: TRBV19; clone_size: once; d_call: .; j_call: TRBJ1-1
cdr3_aa: CASSYSGGRQPQHF; cdr3_nt: TGTGCCAGCAGTTACTCAGGGGGACGGCAGCCCCAGCATTTT; v_call: TRBV6-5; clone_size: few; d_call: .; j_call: TRBJ1-5
cdr3_aa: CSVDWGVGGTEAFF; cdr3_nt: TGCAGCGTTGATTGGGGGGTCGGGGGCACTGAAGCTTTCTTT; v_call: TRBV29-1; clone_size: few; d_call: .; j_call: TRBJ1-1
cdr3_aa: CASSLAGQGSNEQFF; cdr3_nt: TGTGCCAGCAGCTTAGCGGGACAGGGTAGCAATGAGCAGTTCTTC; v_call: TRBV7-2; clone_size: .; d_call: TRBD1; j_call: TRBJ2-1
cdr3_aa: CASSTGQGRGGTQYF; cdr3_nt: TGTGCCAGTAGTACTGGACAGGGAAGAGGGGGGACCCAGTACTTC; v_call: TRBV19; clone_size: .; d_call: TRBD1; j_call: TRBJ2-5
cdr3_aa: CSVMGSLAKNIQYF; cdr3_nt: TGCAGCGTGATGGGGTCCCTAGCCAAAAACATTCAGTATTTC; v_call: TRBV29-1; clone_size: .; d_call: .; j_call: TRBJ2-4
cdr3_aa: CASSSHSGNTEAFF; cdr3_nt: TGTGCCAGTAGTTCCCACTCAGGGAACACTGAAGCTTTCTTT; v_call: TRBV19; clone_size: .; d_call: .; j_call: TRBJ1-1
cdr3_aa: CAISPTGRAASPLHF; cdr3_nt: TGTGCCATCAGTCCCACGGGAAGGGCGGCTTCACCCCTCCACTTT; v_call: TRBV10-3; clone_size: .; d_call: .; j_call: TRBJ1-6
cdr3_aa: CASSDLTGSYEQYF; cdr3_nt: TGTGCCAGCAGTGACTTGACGGGCTCCTACGAGCAGTACTTC; v_call: TRBV2; clone_size: .; d_call: .; j_call: TRBJ2-7
cdr3_aa: CATSEGTGRQPQHF; cdr3_nt: TGTGCCACCTCTGAGGGAACAGGGAGACAGCCCCAGCATTTT; v_call: TRBV19; clone_size: .; d_call: .; j_call: TRBJ1-5
cdr3_aa: CASTLGGLAASGIQYF; cdr3_nt: TGTGCCAGCACCCTGGGAGGCCTAGCGGCCTCGGGCATTCAGTACTTC; v_call: TRBV7-9; clone_size: .; d_call: TRBD2; j_call: TRBJ2-4
cdr3_aa: CASSPPLSTGGSYNEQFF; cdr3_nt: TGTGCCAGCAGCCCACCCCTGAGTACGGGAGGCTCCTACAATGAGCAGTTCTTC; v_call: TRBV9; clone_size: .; d_call: TRBD2; j_call: TRBJ2-1
cdr3_aa: CASSPSVGEAYGYTF; cdr3_nt: TGTGCCAGCTCCCCCTCGGTAGGGGAGGCCTATGGCTACACCTTC; v_call: TRBV18; clone_size: .; d_call: .; j_call: TRBJ1-2
cdr3_aa: CASSLGAGGSETQYF; cdr3_nt: TGCGCCAGCAGCTTGGGTGCGGGAGGGAGCGAGACCCAGTACTTC; v_call: TRBV5-1; clone_size: once; d_call: TRBD2; j_call: TRBJ2-5
cdr3_aa: CASSSRGWDTEAFF; cdr3_nt: TGTGCCAGCAGCTCCAGGGGGTGGGACACTGAAGCTTTCTTT; v_call: TRBV5-8; clone_size: once; d_call: TRBD1; j_call: TRBJ1-1
cdr3_aa: CASAPGGGEQFF; cdr3_nt: TGCGCCAGCGCTCCGGGGGGAGGTGAGCAGTTCTTC; v_call: TRBV23-1; clone_size: .; d_call: TRBD2; j_call: TRBJ2-1
cdr3_aa: CASSQRGSYYGYTF; cdr3_nt: TGTGCCAGCAGCCAGAGGGGGTCCTACTATGGCTACACCTTC; v_call: TRBV3-1/TRBV3-2; clone_size: .; d_call: .; j_call: TRBJ1-2
cdr3_aa: CASSVGGSHTGELFF; cdr3_nt: TGTGCCAGCAGCGTAGGCGGGTCTCACACCGGGGAGCTGTTTTTT; v_call: TRBV9; clone_size: .; d_call: .; j_call: TRBJ2-2
cdr3_aa: CATMRGGDTGELFF; cdr3_nt: TGTGCCACGATGAGAGGGGGCGACACCGGGGAGCTGTTTTTT; v_call: TRBV28; clone_size: once; d_call: TRBD1; j_call: TRBJ2-2
cdr3_aa: CASSQEGLSETQYF; cdr3_nt: TGTGCCAGCAGCCAAGAGGGGCTCTCGGAGACCCAGTACTTC; v_call: TRBV14; clone_size: .; d_call: .; j_call: TRBJ2-5
cdr3_aa: CASSIGGQTEAFF; cdr3_nt: TGTGCCAGTAGTATCGGGGGTCAAACTGAAGCTTTCTTT; v_call: TRBV19; clone_size: .; d_call: .; j_call: TRBJ1-1
cdr3_aa: CSASKGRSGNTIYF; cdr3_nt: TGCAGTGCTAGTAAGGGGCGGTCTGGAAACACCATATATTTT; v_call: TRBV20-1; clone_size: once; d_call: .; j_call: TRBJ1-3
cdr3_aa: CASSPNRDSAYTDTQYF; cdr3_nt: TGTGCCAGCTCACCGAACCGGGACAGTGCCTACACAGATACGCAGTATTTT; v_call: TRBV18; clone_size: .; d_call: TRBD1; j_call: TRBJ2-3
cdr3_aa: CASSQGSGPGELFF; cdr3_nt: TGCGCCAGCAGCCAAGGTTCAGGTCCCGGGGAGCTGTTTTTT; v_call: TRBV4-3; clone_size: .; d_call: .; j_call: TRBJ2-2
cdr3_aa: CASSPLPTAGNTIYF; cdr3_nt: TGTGCCAGCAGCCCCCTTCCGACAGCTGGAAACACCATATATTTT; v_call: TRBV7-9; clone_size: .; d_call: .; j_call: TRBJ1-3
cdr3_aa: CASSYRTSGHNEQFF; cdr3_nt: TGTGCCAGCAGCTACCGGACTAGCGGTCACAATGAGCAGTTCTTC; v_call: TRBV7-9; clone_size: .; d_call: TRBD2; j_call: TRBJ2-1
cdr3_aa: CASSIQAAAGGEQFF; cdr3_nt: TGTGCCAGTAGTATACAGGCGGCCGCCGGAGGTGAGCAGTTCTTC; v_call: TRBV19; clone_size: once; d_call: .; j_call: TRBJ2-1
cdr3_aa: CASSPRPGNSGNTIYF; cdr3_nt: TGTGCCAGCAGTCCCCGACCGGGGAACTCTGGAAACACCATATATTTT; v_call: TRBV27; clone_size: .; d_call: .; j_call: TRBJ1-3
cdr3_aa: CASSSQGASTDTQYF; cdr3_nt: TGTGCCAGCAGTTCACAGGGAGCCAGCACAGATACGCAGTATTTT; v_call: TRBV7-2; clone_size: .; d_call: .; j_call: TRBJ2-3